The clone carrying this T cell receptor (beta chain) has only one observation. Its antigen is not known. Oncomine TCR Beta short-read sequencing was applied to DNA from cultured CD4+ T cells. The genomic DNA was obtained from cultured CD4+ T cells by extraction with the QIAamp micro DNA kit. From the PCR reads, TCRdb called clonotypes with MiXCR, one entry per CDR3 protein. This table has about 10,000 distinct CDR3 sequences, roughly 66% appearing once. This CDR3 region has 13 residues. Treatment of the sample: approximately nine-day PBMC culture with coronavirus spike peptide pools or control peptides (ViraFEST assay). T cells were expanded with peptide pools, and expanded clonotypes were identified by TCR sequencing. The data originate from a study of vaccination and CD4 T cells after COVID-19. Whole-study context: Convalescent donors: six male, four female; seven Caucasian, two Asian, one multiracial, two Hispanic. Study-level findings and limits: When vaccine-specific clones from convalescent patients were examined, 304 of 307 were spike mono-reactive.

The receptor was derived from a human donor who had recovered from COVID-19. The specimen was CD4+ T cells from blood, cultured in vitro. This sequence joins TRBV21-1 and TRBJ2-3. TRBV21-1 constitutes a pseudogene. The CDR3 bases are TGTGCCAGCAGCAAAGCGAGCACAGATACGCAGTATTTT. This encodes CASSKASTDTQYF.